This T cell receptor (beta chain) was sequenced in a study of identifying expanded T cells in peripheral blood. Sequenced by immunoSEQ multiplex PCR; TCRdb stores in-frame clones only, minus some. This sample has roughly 100,000 clones, with approximately 90% found just once. CDR1 is SGHTA and CDR2 is FQGNSA in the germline V gene. The CDR3 totals 13 residues. Trimming removed 4 bases from V and 6 bases from J; junction bases left unmatched: 5. This clone occurred once. The genes are TRBV7-2 and TRBJ2-5; 7 bases are a match to TRBD1. The sequence derives from a person aged 18 to 70 in good health. The sample was blood. The CDR3 DNA sequence: TGTGCCAGCAGCTCATACAGGGGCCAGACCCAGTACTTC. Amino acids: CASSSYRGQTQYF.